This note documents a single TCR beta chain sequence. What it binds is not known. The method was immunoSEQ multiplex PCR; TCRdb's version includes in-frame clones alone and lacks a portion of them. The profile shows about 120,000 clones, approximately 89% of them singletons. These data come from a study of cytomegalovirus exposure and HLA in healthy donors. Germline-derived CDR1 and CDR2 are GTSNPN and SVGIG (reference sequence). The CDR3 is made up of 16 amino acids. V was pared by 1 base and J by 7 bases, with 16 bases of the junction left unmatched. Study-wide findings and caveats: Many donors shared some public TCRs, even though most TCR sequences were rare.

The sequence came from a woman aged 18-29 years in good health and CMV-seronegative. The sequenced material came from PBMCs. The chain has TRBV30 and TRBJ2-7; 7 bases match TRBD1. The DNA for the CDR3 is TGTGCCTGGAGTGGCCCCGGGACAGCCGGAAGGGTTGAGCAGTACTTC. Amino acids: CAWSGPGTAGRVEQYF.